The following is a T cell receptor (beta chain) sequence with its context. The CDR3 runs to 11 residues. The V gene's germline CDR1 is MNHNY and CDR2 SVGAGI (reference sequence). Trimming removed 7 bases at V and 4 bases at J, with 6 bases between. Authors' data handling: The assay estimated nucleated cells by amplifying reference gene primers. Libraries were prepared by immunoSEQ multiplex PCR; TCRdb keeps only in-frame clonotypes and omits some of them. V and J calls and clone size are copied from that table; D and trimming were computed from the DNA. This table holds under 35,000 clones, 88% found once. The source of the sample is a study of blood T cell repertoires in COVID-19. The overall study: Researchers got acute and convalescent COVID-19 samples from the United States, Italy and Spain. PBMCs, B-cell-depleted T cells, or T cells were the source of the cDNA or gDNA that made up the material.

The J gene is TRBJ2-3, the V gene TRBV6-6; no clear D gene. Specimen: peripheral blood. This receptor was taken from a human donor with active COVID-19. The donor label of this sample is uncertain. CDR3: CASNLADTQYF. The CDR3 DNA reads TGTGCCAGCAACCTAGCAGATACGCAGTATTTT.